This paragraph covers one T cell receptor (beta chain) sequence. These data are taken from a study of beta chain features in type 1 diabetes. Every isolated RNA sample was fully reverse transcribed, so sequencing captured expressed TCRB transcripts. For naive, central memory and regulatory T cell samples, reads averaged roughly 3.7 million. Data came from immunoSEQ multiplex PCR; TCRdb stores just in-frame clones and leaves some out. This table holds just over 450,000 clones, approximately 28% found once. Germline V gene data show CDR1 as SGHAT and CDR2 as FQNNGV. The CDR3 spans 15 residues. The V and J ends lost 6 bases and 8 bases, in that order; junction bases with no gene match: 8. Every participating donor gave one draw, a heparinised blood sample averaging around 0.11 L.

Sequencing was performed on naive CD4+ T cells from blood. The rearrangement links TRBV11-2 to TRBJ2-1, with 12 bases fitting TRBD2. This TCR was recovered from a man aged 18 to 35 in good health. CDR3 residues: CASRTTSGSKDEQFF. As DNA, the CDR3 is TGTGCCAGCAGGACGACTAGCGGGAGTAAGGATGAGCAGTTCTTC. The whole variable domain, remainder taken from reference TRBV11-2 and TRBJ2-1, is EAGVAQSPRYKIIEKRQSVAFWCNPISGHATLYWYQQILGQGPKLLIQFQNNGVVDDSQLPKDRFSAERLKGVDSTLKIQPAKLEDSAVYLCASRTTSGSKDEQFFGPGTRLTVL.